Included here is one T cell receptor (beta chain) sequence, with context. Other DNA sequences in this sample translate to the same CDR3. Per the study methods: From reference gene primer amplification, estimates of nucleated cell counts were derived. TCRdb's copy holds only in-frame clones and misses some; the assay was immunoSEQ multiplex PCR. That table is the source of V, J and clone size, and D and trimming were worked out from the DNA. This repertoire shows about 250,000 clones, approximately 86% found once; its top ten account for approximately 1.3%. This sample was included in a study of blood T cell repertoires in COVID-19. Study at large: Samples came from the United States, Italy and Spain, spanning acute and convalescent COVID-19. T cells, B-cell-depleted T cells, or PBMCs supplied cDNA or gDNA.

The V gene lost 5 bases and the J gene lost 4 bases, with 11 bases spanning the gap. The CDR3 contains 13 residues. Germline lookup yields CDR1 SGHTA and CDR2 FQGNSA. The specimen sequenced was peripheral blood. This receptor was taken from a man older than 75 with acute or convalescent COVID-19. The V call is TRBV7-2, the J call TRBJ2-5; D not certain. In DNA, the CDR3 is TGTGCCAGCAGCCTCGGGTCTGGAGAGACCCAGTACTTC. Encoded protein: CASSLGSGETQYF.